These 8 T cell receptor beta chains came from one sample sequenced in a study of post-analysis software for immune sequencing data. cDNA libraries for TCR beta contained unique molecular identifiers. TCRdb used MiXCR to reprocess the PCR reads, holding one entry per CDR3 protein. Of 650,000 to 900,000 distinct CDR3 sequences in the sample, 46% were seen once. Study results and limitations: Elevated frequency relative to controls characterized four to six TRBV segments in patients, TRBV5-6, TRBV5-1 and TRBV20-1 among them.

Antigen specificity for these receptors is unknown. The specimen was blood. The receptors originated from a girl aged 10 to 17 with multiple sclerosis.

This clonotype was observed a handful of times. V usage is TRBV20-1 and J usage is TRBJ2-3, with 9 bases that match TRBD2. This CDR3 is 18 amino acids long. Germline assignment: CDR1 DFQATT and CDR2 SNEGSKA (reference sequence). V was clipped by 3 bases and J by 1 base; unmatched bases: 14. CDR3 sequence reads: CSASFHVGWTSGTDTQYF. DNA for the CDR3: TGCAGTGCTAGTTTCCACGTTGGCTGGACTAGCGGCACAGATACGCAGTATTTT.

In DNA, the CDR3 is TGCGCCAGCAGCCAAGATCCGACGGGGGTGCAGTTCTTC. This gives the protein CASSQDPTGVQFF. The V gene is TRBV4-1, the J gene TRBJ2-1, with D possibly being TRBD2 (6 bases). Trimming stripped 0 bases from V and 12 bases from J, with 12 bases between. CDR1 is MGHRA, CDR2 YSYEKL, per germline. The CDR3 has 13 amino acids.

CDR3 DNA sequence: TGCAGTGCTAGGTTACTAGCAGATACGCAGTATTTT. It encodes CSARLLADTQYF. The gene calls are TRBV20-1 and TRBJ2-3; D is perhaps TRBD2 (5 bases). Trimming stripped 3 bases from V and 4 bases from J, with 8 bases between. CDR1 DFQATT and CDR2 SNEGSKA come from the germline V gene (reference sequence). This CDR3 is built from 12 residues.

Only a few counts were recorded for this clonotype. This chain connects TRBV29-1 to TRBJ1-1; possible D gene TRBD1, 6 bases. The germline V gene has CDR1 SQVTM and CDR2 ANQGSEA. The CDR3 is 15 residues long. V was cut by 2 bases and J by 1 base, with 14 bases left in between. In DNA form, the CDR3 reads TGCAGCGTTGAAACAGCGACAGGCACGAACACTGAAGCTTTCTTT. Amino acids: CSVETATGTNTEAFF.

This chain's CDR3 is CSARGLAGVEVDTQYF. The CDR3, as DNA: TGCAGTGCTAGAGGACTAGCGGGAGTTGAAGTAGATACGCAGTATTTT. The chain employs TRBV20-1 and TRBJ2-3; 12 bases map to TRBD2. Germline V gene data show CDR1 as DFQATT and CDR2 as SNEGSKA (reference sequence). Trimming cost V 1 base and J 5 bases; bases outside gene matches: 7. CDR3 size: 16 residues.

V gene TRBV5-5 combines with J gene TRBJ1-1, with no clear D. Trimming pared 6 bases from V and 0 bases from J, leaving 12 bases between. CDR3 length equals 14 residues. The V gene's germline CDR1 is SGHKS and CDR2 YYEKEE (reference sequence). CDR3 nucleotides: TGTGCCAGCACCATGTGGGAGGTGAACACTGAAGCTTTCTTT. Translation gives CASTMWEVNTEAFF.

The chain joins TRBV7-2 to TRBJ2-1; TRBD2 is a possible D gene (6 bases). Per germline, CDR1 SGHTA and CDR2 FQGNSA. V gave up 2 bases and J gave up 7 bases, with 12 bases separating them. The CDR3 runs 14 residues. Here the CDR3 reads CASSLRWGENEQFF. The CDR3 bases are TGTGCCAGCAGCTTAAGATGGGGGGAGAATGAGCAGTTCTTC.

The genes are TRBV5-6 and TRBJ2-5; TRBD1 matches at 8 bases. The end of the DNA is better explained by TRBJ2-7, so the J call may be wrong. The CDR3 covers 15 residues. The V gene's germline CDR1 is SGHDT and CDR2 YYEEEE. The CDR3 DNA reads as TGTGCCAGCAGCGGAACAGGGGGTGTCCTTGGCGAGCAGTACTTC. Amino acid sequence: CASSGTGGVLGEQYF.